The 10 T cell receptor beta chains reported below all come from one sample, sequenced in a study of T cell clonality in common variable immunodeficiency. Produced via immunoSEQ multiplex PCR; TCRdb's table is partial and in-frame only. The sample holds tens of thousands of clones, and no clone turns up only once. Input material: peripheral blood mononuclear cells. All receptors come from a person aged 18 to 75 in good health.

This clone came up many times. The sequence runs out 3 residues before the end of the CDR3; the remainder is reconstructed from the germline J gene. The chain combines TRBV28 with TRBJ2-1, with 7 bases lining up with TRBD1. V was clipped by 7 bases and J by 4 bases; unmatched bases: 13. The CDR3 covers 16 residues. The V gene's germline CDR1 is MDHEN and CDR2 SYDVKM. The CDR3 region is CASIPPGTVIYNEQFF. The CDR3 DNA, read in part, is TGTGCCAGCATCCCCCCCGGGACAGTAATTTACAATGAG.

Many counts were recorded for this clone. The read ends 3 residues shy of where the CDR3 ends; the end is completed using the germline J gene. The chain couples TRBV2 to TRBJ2-7; D is ambiguous. The V and J ends lost 8 bases and 5 bases respectively, with 16 bases between them. Germline V gene data show CDR1 as SNHLY and CDR2 as FYNNEI. The CDR3 has 13 amino acids. The covered CDR3 bases are TGTGCCAGCTCATGGCCCCTGAGTCACGAG. Protein sequence: CASSWPLSHE. The complete CDR3 protein is CASSWPLSHEQYF. The variable domain in full, with the rest retrieved from reference TRBV2 and TRBJ2-7, is EPEVTQTPSHQVTQMGQEVILRCVPISNHLYFYWYRQILGQKVEFLVSFYNNEISEKSEIFDDQFSVERPDGSNFTLKIRSTKLEDSAMYFCASSWPLSHEQYFGPGTRLTVT.

This clone showed up just a few times. The read gets to within 3 residues of the CDR3 end, and the germline J gene fills in the rest. The rearrangement uses TRBV6-2 or TRBV6-3 and TRBJ1-2; D is uncertain. This CDR3 spans 15 amino acids. CDR1 and CDR2 from the germline V gene are MNHEY and SVGEGT. The CDR3 bases that were read are TGTGCCAGCAGCCAAACTAGCGGGGAGTACAATGAC. It specifies CASSQTSGEYND. The entire CDR3 protein reads CASSQTSGEYNDYTF.

This clone was seen a few times. The read ends 3 residues early relative to the CDR3; the germline J gene fills the gap. V gene TRBV6-2 or TRBV6-3 combines with J gene TRBJ1-2; no clear D. The CDR3 length is 15 residues. The V gene's germline CDR1 is MNHEY and CDR2 SVGEGT. The DNA read from the CDR3 is TGTGCCAGCAGTCACTATAGCGGGAGCGCCTACGAC. Its protein is CASSHYSGSAYD. From start to end, the CDR3 is CASSHYSGSAYDYTF.

This clone was recorded at least ten times. From the germline J gene comes the end of the CDR3, since the read stops 3 residues before it. This sequence joins TRBV2 and TRBJ2-2, with 14 bases matching TRBD2. The junction had 3 bases not matched to a gene; V was cut back by 6 bases and J by 6 bases. The CDR3 has 15 residues. CDR1 is SNHLY and CDR2 is FYNNEI in the germline V gene. CDR3 sequence reads: CASRAGLAGAGELFF. The sequenced CDR3 bases are TGTGCCAGCAGGGCGGGACTAGCGGGAGCCGGGGAG.

Ten or more counts support this clone. The sequenced part of the CDR3 DNA is TGTGCCTATCGGTTCGGGACAACTGAAAAA. Its protein product is CAYRFGTTEK. The CDR3 in its entirety is CAYRFGTTEKLFF. This chain links TRBV30 with TRBJ1-4, with a weak D call TRBD1 (6 bases). Coverage ceases 3 residues before the CDR3 finishes, and the germline J gene fills in the end. The CDR3 is made up of 13 amino acids. V was shortened by 7 bases and J by 7 bases, with 16 bases between the two germline ends. The germline gives CDR1 GTSNPN, CDR2 SVGIG (reference sequence).

This clone was recorded many times. The observed sequence ends 3 residues before the CDR3 terminus, with the missing tail filled in from the germline J gene. The V gene is TRBV30, the J gene TRBJ2-5, with TRBD2 matching 10 bases. V shed 1 base and J 3 bases; nucleotides not matched to a gene: 5. The germline gives CDR1 GTSNPN, CDR2 SVGIG (reference sequence). This CDR3 has 15 amino acids. Here the CDR3 reads CAWSGPGLAEETQYF. Incomplete CDR3 DNA: TGTGCCTGGAGTGGGCCCGGACTAGCGGAAGAGACC.

This clone was picked up many times. From the germline J gene comes the end of the CDR3, since the read stops 3 residues before it. The V call is TRBV7-9, the J call TRBJ1-6, with 8 bases matching TRBD1. This CDR3 spans 15 amino acids. Germline CDR1 is SEHNR and CDR2 is FQNEAQ (reference sequence). The J segment lost 6 bases and the V segment lost 6 bases, leaving 7 bases of the junction unmatched. CDR3 DNA (partial): TGTGCCAGCAGAATTATCGGACAGGGTAATTCACCC. Protein sequence: CASRIIGQGNSP. The entire CDR3 sequence reads CASRIIGQGNSPLHF.

This clone was picked up many times. With the read ending 3 residues before the CDR3 end, the germline J gene is used to fill in that end. The chain recombines TRBV5-1 with TRBJ2-1, with D perhaps matching TRBD2 (6 bases). The CDR3 consists of 17 residues. Trimming left V 3 bases short and J 4 bases short, with 20 bases between. Germline V gene data show CDR1 as SGHRS and CDR2 as YFSETQ. CDR3 region: CASSSGRFGGDYNEQFF. CDR3 DNA, as far as it was read: TGCGCCAGCAGCTCTGGCCGATTTGGCGGGGATTACAATGAG. Variable domain in full (rest from reference TRBV5-1 and TRBJ2-1): KAGVTQTPRYLIKTRGQQVTLSCSPISGHRSVSWYQQTPGQGLQFLFEYFSETQRNKGNFPGRFSGRQFSNSRSEMNVSTLELGDSALYLCASSSGRFGGDYNEQFFGPGTRLTVL.

The table lists this clone with many counts. The CDR3 end lies 3 residues beyond the end of the read and is filled in from the germline J gene. This chain joins TRBV7-9 and TRBJ2-7, with TRBD2 matching over 11 bases. CDR3 length equals 14 residues. The trim removed 5 bases at V and 3 bases at J, leaving 3 bases unmatched. Germline CDR1 is SEHNR and CDR2 is FQNEAQ (reference sequence). CDR3 amino acids: CASSEGTSGYEQYF. Incomplete CDR3 DNA: TGTGCCAGCAGCGAGGGGACTAGCGGCTACGAG.